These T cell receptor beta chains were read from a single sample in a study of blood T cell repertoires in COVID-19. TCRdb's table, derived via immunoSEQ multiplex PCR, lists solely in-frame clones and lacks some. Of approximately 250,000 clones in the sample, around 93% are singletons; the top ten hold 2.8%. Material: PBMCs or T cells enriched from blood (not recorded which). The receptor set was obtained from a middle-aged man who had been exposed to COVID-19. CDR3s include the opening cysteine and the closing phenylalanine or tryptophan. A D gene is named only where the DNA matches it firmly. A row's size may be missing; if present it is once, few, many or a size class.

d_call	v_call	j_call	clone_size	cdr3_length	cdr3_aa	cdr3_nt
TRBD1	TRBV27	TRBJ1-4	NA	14	CASTLRQGAEKLFF	TGTGCCAGCACCCTGAGACAGGGCGCTGAAAAACTGTTTTTT
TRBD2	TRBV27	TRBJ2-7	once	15	CASSYSGSPSYEQYF	TGTGCCAGCAGTTATAGCGGGAGCCCCTCCTACGAGCAGTACTTC
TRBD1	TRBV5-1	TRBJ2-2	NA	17	CASSLAGQGAFFGELFF	TGCGCCAGCAGCTTGGCTGGGCAGGGGGCGTTCTTCGGGGAGCTGTTTTTT
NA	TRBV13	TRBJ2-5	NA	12	CASSQGVETQYF	TGTGCCAGCAGCCAAGGAGTCGAGACCCAGTACTTC
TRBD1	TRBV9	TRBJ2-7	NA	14	CASSGGGSSYEQYF	TGTGCCAGCAGCGGAGGGGGCAGTTCCTACGAGCAGTACTTC
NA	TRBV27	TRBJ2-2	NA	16	CASTQRGRLNTGELFF	TGTGCCAGCACCCAAAGGGGCCGCCTCAACACCGGGGAGCTGTTTTTT
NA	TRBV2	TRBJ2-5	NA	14	CASSIPEGGETQYF	TGTGCCAGCAGTATCCCGGAAGGGGGAGAGACCCAGTACTTC
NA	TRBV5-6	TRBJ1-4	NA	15	CASSTEEGGEEKLFF	TGTGCCAGCAGCACGGAGGAGGGCGGGGAAGAAAAACTGTTTTTT
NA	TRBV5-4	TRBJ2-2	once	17	CASSSPSRELGTGELFF	TGTGCCAGCAGCTCCCCGAGTAGGGAGTTGGGCACCGGGGAGCTGTTTTTT
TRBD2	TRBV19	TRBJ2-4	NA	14	CATKAGGTKNIQYF	TGTGCCACCAAAGCGGGGGGGACCAAAAACATTCAGTACTTC
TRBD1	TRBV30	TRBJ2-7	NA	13	CAWSAGQAYEQYF	TGTGCCTGGAGCGCGGGACAGGCCTACGAGCAGTACTTC
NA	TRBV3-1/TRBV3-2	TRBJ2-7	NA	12	CASSQSFREQYF	TGTGCCAGCAGCCAATCCTTCAGGGAGCAGTACTTC
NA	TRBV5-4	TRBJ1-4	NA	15	CASSLASEGNEKLFF	TGTGCCAGCAGCTTGGCCTCGGAGGGGAATGAAAAACTGTTTTTT
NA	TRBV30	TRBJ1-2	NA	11	CAWSVGAGYTF	TGTGCCTGGAGTGTGGGAGCTGGCTACACCTTC
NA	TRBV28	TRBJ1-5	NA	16	CASSLSQGIIVQPQHF	TGTGCCAGCAGTTTAAGTCAGGGCATTATAGTTCAGCCCCAGCATTTT
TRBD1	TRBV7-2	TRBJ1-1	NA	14	CASSPRTGGTEAFF	TGTGCCAGCAGCCCTCGGACAGGGGGCACTGAAGCTTTCTTT
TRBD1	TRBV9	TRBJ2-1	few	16	CASSVFVTGANNEQFF	TGTGCCAGCAGCGTATTTGTAACAGGGGCTAACAATGAGCAGTTCTTC
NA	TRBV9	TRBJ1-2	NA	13	CASSGHSYYGYTF	TGTGCCAGCAGCGGACACAGCTACTATGGCTACACCTTC
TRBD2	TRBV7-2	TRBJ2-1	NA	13	CASSSILAGGVFF	TGTGCCAGCAGCTCAATTCTAGCGGGAGGGGTGTTCTTC
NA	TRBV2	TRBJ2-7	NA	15	CASTAHGQAPFWGVF	TGTGCCAGCACCGCCCATGGACAGGCCCCTTTCTGGGGGGTGTTC
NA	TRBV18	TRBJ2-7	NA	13	CASMRADLAEQYF	TGTGCCAGCATGAGGGCGGATCTCGCCGAGCAGTACTTC
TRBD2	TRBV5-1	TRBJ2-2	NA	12	CASQAGPGELFF	TGCGCCAGCCAAGCGGGGCCCGGGGAGCTGTTTTTT
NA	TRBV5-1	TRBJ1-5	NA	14	CASSLDHSNQPQHF	TGCGCCAGCAGCTTGGATCACTCAAATCAGCCCCAGCATTTT
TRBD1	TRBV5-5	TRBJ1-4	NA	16	CASSPSRPGGNEKLFF	TGTGCCAGCAGCCCCTCCCGTCCAGGGGGTAATGAAAAACTGTTTTTT
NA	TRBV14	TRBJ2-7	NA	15	CASSQEQAGRVEQYF	TGTGCCAGCAGCCAAGAGCAAGCGGGCCGGGTGGAGCAGTACTTC
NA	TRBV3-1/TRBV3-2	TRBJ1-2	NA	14	CASSQAEWHYGYTF	TGTGCCAGCAGCCAAGCCGAATGGCACTATGGCTACACCTTC
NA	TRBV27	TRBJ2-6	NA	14	CASSLSTGANVLTF	TGTGCCAGCAGTTTATCGACAGGGGCCAACGTCCTGACTTTC
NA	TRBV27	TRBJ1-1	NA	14	CASSSGLLNTEAFF	TGTGCCAGCAGTTCGGGACTACTGAACACTGAAGCTTTCTTT
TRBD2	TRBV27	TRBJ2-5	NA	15	CASSSRTSVSETQYF	TGTGCCAGCAGTTCCAGGACTAGCGTCTCGGAGACCCAGTACTTC
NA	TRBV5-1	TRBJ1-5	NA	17	CASSLEPVIDTGQPQHF	TGCGCCAGCAGCTTGGAGCCCGTTATCGACACGGGGCAGCCCCAGCATTTT
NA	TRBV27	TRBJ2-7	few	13	CASSLLGAYEQYF	TGTGCCAGCAGTTTGCTGGGAGCCTACGAGCAGTACTTC
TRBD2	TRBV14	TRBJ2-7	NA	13	CASRLAGGYEQYF	TGTGCCAGCAGACTAGCGGGAGGCTACGAGCAGTACTTC
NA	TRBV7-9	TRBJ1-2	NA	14	CASSLGPGIYGYTF	TGTGCCAGCAGCTTAGGACCAGGGATCTATGGCTACACCTTC
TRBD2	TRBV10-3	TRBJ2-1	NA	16	CAISPSGDTGRDEQFF	TGTGCCATCAGTCCTAGCGGGGATACCGGACGGGATGAGCAGTTCTTC
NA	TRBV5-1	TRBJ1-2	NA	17	CASRSGAGRASFYGYTF	TGCGCCAGCCGATCCGGGGCAGGGAGGGCGTCCTTTTATGGCTACACCTTC
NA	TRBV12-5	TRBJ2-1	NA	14	CASGFPFRDNEQFF	TGTGCTAGTGGTTTTCCATTTCGGGACAATGAGCAGTTCTTC
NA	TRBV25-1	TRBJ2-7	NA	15	CASSERTNPWAEQYF	TGTGCCAGCAGTGAACGCACCAACCCATGGGCCGAGCAGTACTTC
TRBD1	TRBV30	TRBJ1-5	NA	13	CAWGTGWNQPQHF	TGTGCCTGGGGGACAGGTTGGAATCAGCCCCAGCATTTT
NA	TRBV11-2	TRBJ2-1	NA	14	CASSLGTSLDEQFF	TGTGCCAGCAGCTTAGGTACTAGTTTGGATGAGCAGTTCTTC
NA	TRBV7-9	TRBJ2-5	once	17	CASSLAVGMDSQETQYF	TGTGCCAGCAGCTTAGCTGTGGGTATGGACAGCCAAGAGACCCAGTACTTC
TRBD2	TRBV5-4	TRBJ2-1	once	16	CASSLALAGANNEQFF	TGTGCCAGCAGCTTGGCACTAGCGGGAGCTAACAATGAGCAGTTCTTC
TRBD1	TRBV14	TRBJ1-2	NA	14	CASSPGTGGYGYTF	TGTGCCAGCAGCCCCGGGACAGGGGGCTATGGCTACACCTTC
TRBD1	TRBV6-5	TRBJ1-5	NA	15	CASRRQGYSNQPQHF	TGTGCCAGCAGGAGACAGGGGTATAGCAATCAGCCCCAGCATTTT
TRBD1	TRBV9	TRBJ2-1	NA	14	CASSVRTGGNEQFF	TGTGCCAGCAGCGTTCGGACAGGGGGAAATGAGCAGTTCTTC
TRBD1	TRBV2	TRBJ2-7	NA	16	CATTLSTGGFSYEQYF	TGTGCCACCACACTATCGACAGGGGGATTTTCCTACGAGCAGTACTTC
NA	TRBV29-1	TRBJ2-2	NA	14	CSVAETDNTGELFF	TGCAGCGTTGCCGAGACAGATAACACCGGGGAGCTGTTTTTT
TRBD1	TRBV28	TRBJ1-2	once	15	CASENLMGQVYGYTF	TGTGCCAGCGAAAACTTAATGGGACAGGTCTATGGCTACACCTTC
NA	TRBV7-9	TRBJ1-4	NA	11	CASERLEKLFF	TGTGCCAGCGAACGGTTAGAAAAACTGTTTTTT
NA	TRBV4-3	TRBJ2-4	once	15	CASSQVKGGGNIQYF	TGCGCCAGCAGCCAAGTAAAGGGCGGAGGAAACATTCAGTACTTC
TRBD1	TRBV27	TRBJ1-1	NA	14	CASSRDRVNTEAFF	TGTGCCAGCAGCCGGGACAGGGTGAACACTGAAGCTTTCTTT
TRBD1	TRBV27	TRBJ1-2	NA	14	CASRKTGNDYGYTF	TGTGCCAGCAGGAAGACAGGGAATGACTATGGCTACACCTTC
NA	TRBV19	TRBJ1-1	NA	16	CAQVSQPPRERTEAFF	TGTGCCCAAGTCTCACAGCCGCCCAGGGAACGGACTGAAGCTTTCTTT
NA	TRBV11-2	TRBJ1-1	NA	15	CASSRTTGLDTEAFF	TGTGCCAGCAGTCGTACTACAGGGTTGGACACTGAAGCTTTCTTT
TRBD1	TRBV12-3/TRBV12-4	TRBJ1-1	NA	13	CASRKTGDTEAFF	TGTGCCAGCAGAAAGACAGGGGACACTGAAGCTTTCTTT
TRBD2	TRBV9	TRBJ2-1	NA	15	CASSPGLAGGFEQFF	TGTGCCAGCAGCCCGGGACTAGCGGGAGGTTTTGAGCAGTTCTTC
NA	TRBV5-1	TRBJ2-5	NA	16	CASSLSTGTAGETQYF	TGCGCCAGCAGCTTGTCTACCGGGACGGCGGGGGAGACCCAGTACTTC
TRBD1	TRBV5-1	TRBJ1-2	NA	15	CASSQTGALAYGYTF	TGCGCCAGCAGCCAGACAGGGGCTTTGGCCTATGGCTACACCTTC
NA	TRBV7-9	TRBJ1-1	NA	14	CASSLEPGSGEAFF	TGTGCCAGCAGCTTAGAACCGGGGAGCGGTGAAGCTTTCTTT